The source of this T cell receptor (beta chain) is a study of shared clonotypes between healthy human individuals (TCRdb year 2020). Context from the whole study: The cohort included three men and a couple of women between 18 and 49 years of age. Each donor's leukapheresis produced roughly between roughly 0.94 and 9.5 billion PBMCs. To increase sequencing depth and limit assay-specific biases, TCR repertoire library preparation and sequencing were carried out by different laboratories using diverse techniques. Per donor, three plates each were used for CD4 naive and CD4 memory, two for CD8 naive, and one for CD8 memory. To estimate repertoire size and how much clonotype sharing occurs between individuals, the study deeply sequenced the blood TCR repertoires of several healthy adults.

Findings and caveats that apply to the study as a whole: Pairwise subsampling led to the expectation that sequencing depth would affect the degree of clonotype sharing among donors. Even with the large sequencing depth, rarefaction of the sorted-subset datasets indicated that sequencing was incomplete. Sampling was limited to blood, and TCR repertoires in tissue likely differ from TCR repertoires in blood. Sharing across a handful of donors was observed for about 4.8% of naive CD4, less than 4% of naive CD8, 2% to 2.5% of memory CD4, and roughly 0.43% of memory CD8 clonotypes. Naive subsets generally had larger estimated clonotype richness than memory subsets did. Because the study included only a small number of donors, the genetic and exposure-history diversity represented was limited. Clonotypes shared by all four sorted-subset donors showed higher generation probabilities than non-shared clonotypes.

Healthy HIV-negative adults with no recently reported acute infections or vaccinations were included as donors. Every donor was a Caucasian adult living in Nashville, Tennessee, USA. CD4+ T cells were enriched by magnetic negative selection, after which naive cells were positively selected on CD45RA and the negative fraction was taken as the memory subset. Blood was collected by leukapheresis, and PBMCs were isolated by Ficoll-Histopaque density gradient centrifugation and then cryopreserved in liquid nitrogen vapor phase. Analytical flow cytometry was used to check the purity and quantity of every magnetically sorted T cell population. Genomic DNA was isolated from each sorted fraction and quantified by UV absorbance on a Nanodrop 2000c. The CDR3 spans 15 residues, from the cysteine through the phenylalanine. Only the CDR3 DNA is retained, 45 bases long and in frame from the first base. V has 3 bases trimmed and J has 2 bases trimmed; junction bases matching no gene number 7. Looking up the germline V gene yields CDR1 SGHTA and CDR2 FQGTGA.

This clone has just one count. Its binding antigen is unknown. Per-base quality was not reported, and no clone a single base away is much larger than it. TCR CDR3 regions were amplified from genomic DNA by multiplex PCR using the deep immunoSEQ assay. Genomic DNA extracted from each cell subset was distributed evenly over all wells of several immunoSEQ 96-well plates, and each plate served as one replicate. For sorted subsets, each replicate PCR was loaded with 200 ng genomic DNA, equivalent to 25,000 to 35,000 T cell genomes. Purified libraries were quantified with a Qubit 3.0 fluorometer, sized on a Bioanalyzer 2100, and re-quantified with the KAPA Library Quantification kit. A separate single-read 150-cycle Illumina NextSeq 550 flow cell was used to sequence each immunoSEQ 96-well plate. The original methods were these. Because only junctional sequences without quality scores were contained in the immunoSEQ output, filtering matching that applied to full-length reads could not be performed. To assign V/J genes and CDR3, sequences were annotated against IMGT germline references using PyIR, a Python wrapper for IgBLAST v1.9. Reads with weak V/J assignments (E-value above 1e-6), missing CDR3, stop codons, out-of-frame junctions, or ambiguous translated residues were removed. A V3J clonotype was defined by an identical inferred V gene, J gene, and CDR3 amino acid sequence. To compute the percentage overlap between repertoires, the number of shared unique clonotypes was divided by the size of the smaller repertoire. RTK rarefaction, the Chao1 estimator, and Recon v2.1 estimates of unobserved clonotypes were used to assess repertoire richness. OLGA was used to compute generation probabilities for all TCRbeta clonotypes that the gDNA method yielded from a handful of donors. Drawn from immuneACCESS, this table holds only the in-frame rearrangements with V and J called that TCRdb kept. Clones are partly lost; checked studies trace under half to an unresolved V gene and leave the rest unexplained. D and trimming were read from the DNA, whereas the V and J calls and clone size are those reported in that table. This sample has about 600,000 clones in its table, and about 96% of those were observed once. The ten largest clonotypes hold less than 0.065% of the sample.

The TCR originated in a young woman in good health. Sequences were obtained from naive CD4+ T cells sorted from blood. Interpreted using the paper, the cell subset or site label stands for: CD45RA+ positively selected. The V and J genes are TRBV7-3 and TRBJ2-7; 7 junctional bases match TRBD2. Here is the DNA: TGTGCCAGCAGCTTGGGGGGAGGGCCCCCCTACGAGCAGTACTTC. Its protein product is CASSLGGGPPYEQYF.